These 12 T cell receptor beta chains came from one sample sequenced in a study of blood T cell repertoires in COVID-19. The method was immunoSEQ multiplex PCR; TCRdb's version includes in-frame clones alone and lacks a portion of them. The data contain 55,000 to 70,000 clones, about 91% of them singletons. The sample consisted of peripheral blood. The receptor set was obtained from a man aged 55 to 70 with acute or convalescent COVID-19.

V and J are TRBV20-1 and TRBJ2-7; D remains unclear. The CDR3 is 11 amino acids. CDR1 and CDR2 (germline): DFQATT, SNEGSKA (reference sequence). The ends were cut back, 0 bases at V and 4 bases at J, with 4 bases in the middle. CDR3 region: CSARDEYEQYF. CDR3 bases: TGCAGTGCTAGAGATGAGTACGAGCAGTACTTC.

This chain joins TRBV14 and TRBJ2-3; no clear D. The CDR3 consists of 14 residues. Trimming shortened V by 3 bases and J by 2 bases, and 9 bases separated the two germline ends. Per the germline V gene, CDR1 is SGHDN and CDR2 is FVKESK. DNA for the CDR3: TGTGCCAGCAGCCACACCTATGCCACAGATACGCAGTATTTT. Translated: CASSHTYATDTQYF.

This chain's CDR3 is CASSLAADSYGYTF. Written as DNA, the CDR3 is TGTGCCAGCAGCTTAGCCGCGGACAGCTATGGCTACACCTTC. This chain uses TRBV11-2 with TRBJ1-2, with a tentative D call TRBD1 (6 bases). With 1 base removed from V and 4 bases from J, the gap between germline ends came to 10 bases. CDR3 length: 14 amino acids. Germline CDR1 is SGHAT and CDR2 is FQNNGV.

This chain uses TRBV7-8 with TRBJ2-7; 8 nucleotides match TRBD1. V was pared by 5 bases and J by 3 bases, with 6 bases of the junction left unmatched. Germline loops: CDR1 SGHVS, CDR2 FQNEAQ. The CDR3 contains 14 residues. This CDR3 is CASSPTGGDYEQYF. CDR3 DNA: TGTGCCAGCAGCCCAACAGGGGGAGACTACGAGCAGTACTTC.

Here the CDR3 reads CARSLDLSSGSNAYEQYF. DNA of the CDR3: TGTGCCAGAAGCTTGGATTTGTCTAGCGGGAGTAACGCCTACGAGCAGTACTTC. The genes are TRBV5-3 and TRBJ2-7; TRBD2 matches 10 bases. TRBV5-3 falls under the ORF class, with uncertain function. Germline trimming cut 0 bases from V and 2 bases from J; bases unmatched to any gene: 11. The CDR3 length is 18 residues.

J is TRBJ2-7 and V is TRBV5-6; 8 bases are shared with TRBD2. Trimming removed 0 bases from V and 3 bases from J; junction bases left unmatched: 2. The germline gives CDR1 SGHDT, CDR2 YYEEEE. The CDR3 has 14 amino acids. This CDR3 is CASSLALAGYEQYF. The CDR3 nucleotides are TGTGCCAGCAGCTTGGCGCTAGCGGGCTACGAGCAGTACTTC.

The chain employs TRBV6-2 or TRBV6-3 and TRBJ1-3, with TRBD1 as a possible D gene (5 bases). The CDR3 covers 15 residues. Germline loops: CDR1 MNHEY, CDR2 SVGEGT. V dropped 2 bases and J dropped 0 bases, with 8 bases sitting between them. The chain's CDR3 is CASSYAQGSGNTIYF. As DNA, the CDR3 is TGTGCCAGCAGTTACGCCCAGGGCTCTGGAAACACCATATATTTT.

The CDR3 bases are TGTGCCAGCAGCCCCCGGACTAGCGGGGGTGAGCAGTTCTTC. This codes for CASSPRTSGGEQFF. V gene TRBV7-3 combines with J gene TRBJ2-1; TRBD2 agrees at 13 bases. After removal of 5 bases from V and 9 bases from J, the junction contained 4 bases not matched to a gene. Germline V gene sequence: CDR1 SGHTA, CDR2 FQGTGA. The CDR3 runs to 14 residues.

This chain uses TRBV9 with TRBJ1-2; D is perhaps TRBD1 (5 bases). Trimming pared 1 base from V and 6 bases from J, leaving 19 bases between. Germline-derived CDR1 and CDR2 are SGDLS and YYNGEE. CDR3 length: 16 amino acids. The chain's CDR3 is CASSVTPGGGSDGYTF. The CDR3 DNA is TGTGCCAGCAGCGTAACCCCCGGGGGAGGGAGCGATGGCTACACCTTC. Looking up the rest from reference TRBV9 and TRBJ1-2 gives the full variable domain: DSGVTQTPKHLITATGQRVTLRCSPRSGDLSVYWYQQSLDQGLQFLIQYYNGEERAKGNILERFSAQQFPDLHSELNLSSLELGDSALYFCASSVTPGGGSDGYTFGSGTRLTVV.

The chain links TRBV18 to TRBJ1-4, with TRBD1 identical over 11 bases. Germline V lookup: CDR1 KGHSH, CDR2 LQKENI. V shed 4 bases, J shed 8 bases, and the junction held 6 bases outside the gene matches. The length of the CDR3 is 15 residues. The CDR3: CASSQGQGDAEKLFF. CDR3 nucleotide sequence: TGTGCCAGCTCACAGGGACAGGGGGATGCAGAAAAACTGTTTTTT.

The V gene is TRBV28, the J gene TRBJ1-6, with 8 bases fitting TRBD1. V gave up 6 bases and J gave up 6 bases; unmatched junction bases: 10. CDR3 length: 16 residues. Germline V gives CDR1 MDHEN, CDR2 SYDVKM. The DNA of the CDR3 is TGTGCCAGCAGCGCCCGACAGGGGTATGGTAATTCACCCCTCCACTTT. It yields the protein CASSARQGYGNSPLHF.

The genes are TRBV30 and TRBJ2-7; 8 nucleotides agree with TRBD2. V was clipped by 4 bases and J by 0 bases; unmatched bases: 2. There are 13 residues in the CDR3. The V gene's germline CDR1 is GTSNPN and CDR2 SVGIG (reference sequence). The DNA for the CDR3 is TGTGCCTGGACCCGGGGGGGCTCCTACGAGCAGTACTTC. Its protein product is CAWTRGGSYEQYF.